What follows describes a single T cell receptor (beta chain). Its target is not known. The PCR used 60 Vbeta and 13 Jbeta primers. Measured with immunoSEQ multiplex PCR; TCRdb has only the in-frame clones, and not every one. The data show 100,000 or so clones, with around 84% seen just once and under 2.5% held by the top ten. This specimen comes from a study of cytomegalovirus exposure and HLA in healthy donors. Study context: A preliminary data release comprised 70 million to 95 million unique TCRs obtained from HLA-typed donors.

Study results and caveats: A link between a missense DCLRE1C variant and TCR beta V- and J-gene trimming emerged from a later analysis. Presence/absence analyses assumed roughly uniform sequencing depth across donors, which may not hold.

The length of the CDR3 is 19 residues. Per germline, CDR1 SGHTS and CDR2 YDEGEE. V was pared by 3 bases and J by 1 base, with 8 bases of the junction left unmatched. This sequence joins TRBV5-8 and TRBJ2-1; 15 positions agree with TRBD2. The sample consisted of PBMCs. The receptor was derived from a man aged 18 to 29 in good health and CMV-seronegative. CDR3 residues: CASSWGGLAGGGSYNEQFF. The DNA of the CDR3 is TGTGCCAGCAGCTGGGGGGGACTAGCGGGAGGTGGTTCCTACAATGAGCAGTTCTTC.